This passage covers 21 T cell receptor beta chains from one sample sequenced in a study of cytomegalovirus exposure and HLA in healthy donors. Primers: 60 Vbeta forward and 13 Jbeta reverse. Profiled with immunoSEQ multiplex PCR; TCRdb holds only in-frame clones, not every one. The table records about 110,000 clones, around three quarters of them present only once. Sequencing was carried out using PBMCs. The receptors were gathered from a woman aged 25 to 39 in good health and CMV-seronegative.

This clone was seen a few times. This sequence joins TRBV7-3 and TRBJ2-5, with no clear D. V shed 4 bases and J shed 2 bases, with 8 bases lying between them. This CDR3 has 13 amino acids. Germline V lookup: CDR1 SGHTA, CDR2 FQGTGA. CDR3 in amino acids: CASSSSAQETQYF. DNA for the CDR3: TGTGCCAGCAGCTCCAGCGCACAAGAGACCCAGTACTTC. Supplemented by reference TRBV7-3 and TRBJ2-5, the full variable domain reads GAGVSQTPSNKVTEKGKYVELRCDPISGHTALYWYRQSLGQGPEFLIYFQGTGAADDSGLPNDRFFAVRPEGSVSTLKIQRTERGDSAVYLCASSSSAQETQYFGPGTRLLVL.

The V call is TRBV11-2, the J call TRBJ1-5; D may be TRBD1 (5 bases). The germline CDR1 and CDR2 sequences are SGHAT and FQNNGV. This CDR3 has 17 amino acids. Trimming cost V 5 bases and J 0 bases, with 17 bases left between them. DNA of the CDR3: TGTGCCAGCAGCCAAGGGACTCGAACGACTAGCAATCAGCCCCAGCATTTT. It translates to CASSQGTRTTSNQPQHF. Together with reference TRBV11-2 and TRBJ1-5, the CDR3 gives the full variable domain: EAGVAQSPRYKIIEKRQSVAFWCNPISGHATLYWYQQILGQGPKLLIQFQNNGVVDDSQLPKDRFSAERLKGVDSTLKIQPAKLEDSAVYLCASSQGTRTTSNQPQHFGDGTRLSIL.

The V and J genes are TRBV4-2 and TRBJ1-3; 8 bases agree with TRBD1. Germline CDR1 reads LGHNA; CDR2 reads YNFKEQ. CDR3 size: 17 residues. The V gene end was trimmed by 0 bases and the J gene end by 4 bases; junction bases not matched to a gene: 8. The DNA of the CDR3 is TGTGCCAGCAGCCAAGACAGGACAGGGAGGTCGGGAAACACCATATATTTT. Its protein product is CASSQDRTGRSGNTIYF.

There are a few counts of this clone. The V call is TRBV30, the J call TRBJ1-2, with D perhaps matching TRBD1 (6 bases). Trimming cost V 4 bases and J 4 bases, with 13 bases left between them. The CDR3 sequence is 13 residues long. Germline CDR1 is GTSNPN and CDR2 is SVGIG (reference sequence). CDR3 protein: CAWNPDRLYGYTF. The DNA for the CDR3 is TGTGCCTGGAACCCCGACAGGCTCTATGGCTACACCTTC.

V is TRBV29-1 and J is TRBJ2-7; D is unclear. Trimming took 0 bases from V and 5 from J, leaving 17 bases between them. The germline gives CDR1 SQVTM, CDR2 ANQGSEA. The CDR3 has 15 amino acids. CDR3 sequence reads: CSVEDRSMFSDEQYF. CDR3 coding DNA: TGCAGCGTTGAAGATCGGTCAATGTTTTCGGACGAGCAGTACTTC.

The gene calls are TRBV28 and TRBJ2-1; 12 nucleotides align to TRBD2. The germline V gene has CDR1 MDHEN and CDR2 SYDVKM. This CDR3 is 13 amino acids long. The ends lost 7 bases at V and 9 bases at J; junction bases unmatched: 4. DNA of the CDR3: TGTGCCAGCAAAGGACTAGCGGGGTCTGAGCAGTTCTTC. Protein sequence: CASKGLAGSEQFF.

V is TRBV5-1 and J is TRBJ2-7; D is possibly TRBD1 (5 bases). Per the germline V gene, CDR1 is SGHRS and CDR2 is YFSETQ. The CDR3 is made up of 14 amino acids. The V gene lost 0 bases and the J gene lost 3 bases, with 10 bases spanning the gap. CDR3 sequence reads: CASSLVGQRYEQYF. The CDR3 DNA reads as TGCGCCAGCAGCTTGGTCGGACAACGCTACGAGCAGTACTTC.

The chain uses TRBV19 and TRBJ1-2; 10 nucleotides line up with TRBD1. This CDR3 is 13 amino acids long. CDR1 is LNHDA and CDR2 is SQIVND in the germline V gene (reference sequence). The V and J ends lost 9 bases and 4 bases, in that order; junction bases with no gene match: 5. CDR3 in amino acids: CASGDRGLYGYTF. The CDR3 DNA reads TGTGCCAGCGGGGACAGGGGCCTCTATGGCTACACCTTC.

This clone has more than one count but fewer than ten. The chain combines TRBV30 with TRBJ2-3; D might be TRBD2 (6 bases). The germline V gene has CDR1 GTSNPN and CDR2 SVGIG (reference sequence). The V end was cut by 5 bases, the J end by 4 bases, with 13 bases between. This CDR3 region has 13 residues. The chain's CDR3 is CAWGRDSSDTQYF. The CDR3 DNA sequence: TGTGCCTGGGGCCGGGACTCTTCAGATACGCAGTATTTT.

V is TRBV4-1 and J is TRBJ1-5, with D possibly TRBD1 on 5 matching bases. With 1 base removed from V and 6 bases from J, the gap between germline ends came to 19 bases. From germline, CDR1 is MGHRA and CDR2 YSYEKL. CDR3 size: 17 residues. Written as DNA, the CDR3 is TGCGCCAGCAGCCAAGGGCCTCGTGGGGCTATAGCTCAGCCCCAGCATTTT. Translating it yields CASSQGPRGAIAQPQHF.

With respect to this clone: Within the sample, other DNA sequences also encode this same CDR3. V and J are TRBV21-1 and TRBJ1-4; the D segment call TRBD1 is taken from the table without a DNA check. TRBV21-1 is an annotated pseudogene. CDR3 length equals 15 residues. The CDR3 nucleotides read TGTGCCAGCAGCCAGAGGGACAGGAGGGATGAAAAACTGTTTTTT. Residues: CASSQRDRRDEKLFF.

The genes are TRBV28 and TRBJ2-2, with unresolved D. Trimming cost V 6 bases and J 5 bases, with 13 bases left between them. The CDR3 covers 14 residues. Germline CDR1 reads MDHEN; CDR2 reads SYDVKM. The CDR3 sequence: CASSSLRVTGELFF. For the CDR3, the DNA is TGTGCCAGCAGCTCCCTTAGAGTTACCGGGGAGCTGTTTTTT.

The chain links TRBV4-2 to TRBJ2-4; 7 nucleotides match TRBD1. The CDR3 is 16 amino acids. The germline V gene has CDR1 LGHNA and CDR2 YNFKEQ. V gave up 0 bases and J gave up 0 bases; unmatched junction bases: 2. CDR3 sequence (DNA): TGTGCCAGCAGCCAAGAGGGACAGCTAGCCAAAAACATTCAGTACTTC. It is translated as CASSQEGQLAKNIQYF.

J is TRBJ2-1 and V is TRBV7-2, with 7 bases fitting TRBD1. Trimming at V came to 1 base and at J to 7 bases, leaving 4 bases not matched to a gene. The CDR3 has 14 residues. The germline gives CDR1 SGHTA, CDR2 FQGNSA. The CDR3 loop is CASSLEGARNEQFF. In DNA form, the CDR3 reads TGTGCCAGCAGCTTAGAGGGGGCAAGGAATGAGCAGTTCTTC.

This chain joins TRBV27 and TRBJ2-3; no reliable D call. CDR1 and CDR2 (germline): MNHEY, SMNVEV (reference sequence). This CDR3 has 12 amino acids. The V gene lost 4 bases and the J gene lost 2 bases, with 4 bases spanning the gap. CDR3 coding DNA: TGTGCCAGCAGTTCTCCCACAGATACGCAGTATTTT. Protein product: CASSSPTDTQYF.

The chain uses TRBV7-2 and TRBJ1-3; no reliable D call. CDR1 and CDR2 (germline): SGHTA, FQGNSA. V gave up 4 bases and J gave up 4 bases, with 26 bases separating them. The CDR3 is made up of 19 amino acids. The CDR3 bases are TGTGCCAGCAGCTCAGGCTACAGACGGGATCGGCCCGCCGGAAACACCATATATTTT. Its translation: CASSSGYRRDRPAGNTIYF.

In the case of this clone: Additional DNA sequences in this sample encode the identical CDR3. The gene calls are TRBV7-9 and TRBJ1-1; 9 bases are shared with TRBD1. Germline assignment: CDR1 SEHNR and CDR2 FQNEAQ (reference sequence). The CDR3 length is 14 residues. Losses at the gene ends were 1 base for V and 5 bases for J; bases not matched to a gene: 2. The CDR3 DNA follows: TGTGCCAGCAGCTTAGTAGGACAGGGGACTGAAGCTTTCTTT. Its translation is CASSLVGQGTEAFF.

The chain employs TRBV25-1 and TRBJ1-4; D perhaps matches TRBD1 (6 bases). Germline V lookup: CDR1 MGHDK, CDR2 SYGVNS. V lost 6 bases and J 2 bases, leaving 19 bases between the germline ends. The CDR3 consists of 17 residues. CDR3 nucleotide sequence: TGTGCCAGCAGCTCGTCCGGGGGGGCTAGGACTAATGAAAAACTGTTTTTT. As protein: CASSSSGGARTNEKLFF.

The chain has TRBV5-1 and TRBJ1-1; tentative D call: TRBD1 (6 bases). From germline, CDR1 is SGHRS and CDR2 YFSETQ. The V end lost 3 bases, the J end lost 6 bases, and 15 bases lay between the germline ends. CDR3 size: 14 residues. CDR3 nucleotides: TGCGCCAGCAGCTATAACAGGGAGGGTCCTGAAGCTTTCTTT. Amino acids: CASSYNREGPEAFF.

The CDR3 DNA sequence: TGTGCCAGCAGTTCCCTAGCGGGAGGGAAAGAGACCCAGTACTTC. Protein: CASSSLAGGKETQYF. This sequence joins TRBV28 and TRBJ2-5; the match to TRBD2 covers 12 bases. V dropped 4 bases and J dropped 3; count of bases not matched to a gene: 3. The germline gives CDR1 MDHEN, CDR2 SYDVKM. The CDR3 extends over 15 amino acids.

The V gene is TRBV7-9, the J gene TRBJ2-7; 11 positions agree with TRBD2. Germline V gene data show CDR1 as SEHNR and CDR2 as FQNEAQ (reference sequence). The CDR3 spans 16 residues. Unmatched junction bases numbered 5, after V lost 0 bases and J lost 4 bases. This chain's CDR3 is CASSLAIAGGPYEQYF. In DNA form, the CDR3 reads TGTGCCAGCAGCTTAGCTATAGCGGGGGGGCCGTACGAGCAGTACTTC.